The 2 T cell receptor beta chains reported below all come from one sample, sequenced in a study of CD4 T cells in relation to SARS-CoV-2 and coronaviruses. Unexposed donor CD4+ T cells date from 2011-2018, before the COVID-19 pandemic. The protocol was immunoSEQ multiplex PCR, while the TCRdb copy is restricted to in-frame clones and leaves out a portion. Altogether 65,000 or so clones are present, about 87% being singletons, with the ten largest covering more than 1.5%. The sequencing input was memory CD4+ T cells from PBMCs. Source of these receptors: a human donor in good health.

The chain is built from TRBV3-1 (or the pseudogene TRBV3-2) and TRBJ2-1; 7 positions agree with TRBD1. The trim removed 3 bases at V and 3 bases at J, leaving 8 bases unmatched. The CDR3 is 16 amino acids. Germline CDR1 reads LGHDT; CDR2 reads YNNKEL (reference sequence). The chain's CDR3 is CASSHPGQTHYNEQFF. DNA of the CDR3: TGTGCCAGCAGCCATCCGGGACAGACCCACTACAATGAGCAGTTCTTC.

The J gene is TRBJ2-7, the V gene TRBV3-1 (or the pseudogene TRBV3-2); no clear D. V lost 1 base, J lost 5 bases, and 9 bases lay in between. Per the germline V gene, CDR1 is LGHDT and CDR2 is YNNKEL (reference sequence). The CDR3 sequence is 13 residues long. The CDR3 sequence: CASSQVPANEQYF. DNA of the CDR3: TGTGCCAGCAGCCAAGTTCCCGCAAACGAGCAGTACTTC.